The T cell receptor beta chain under discussion was sequenced for a study of control samples from healthy donors and cancer patients (TCRdb year 2020). Receptor amplification or capture employed the immunoSEQ multiplex PCR assay. This immuneACCESS table, as held by TCRdb, lists in-frame sequences with V and J called but not all clones. Of the missing ones, under half trace to an unresolved V gene in checked studies; the others have no known cause. Counted in this sample were about 110,000 clones; 88% of them appeared once. The top ten constitute 3.5% to 4% of the sample. On this clone: The target of this receptor is not known. It has no much larger one-base neighbor in the sample; base qualities were not kept.

Taken from the germline V gene, the CDR1 and CDR2 loops are MDHEN and SYDVKM. Trimmed from V: 6 bases; trimmed from J: 3 bases; junction bases lacking a gene match: 9. Including the terminal cysteine and phenylalanine, the CDR3 comprises 15 residues. Solely the CDR3 DNA is kept, with 45 bases framed from the first base. The sequence is built from TRBV28 and TRBJ2-7, with TRBD1 matching 9 junction bases. The TCR sequence derives from a woman aged 55-70 years with lung cancer. The sequenced sample was PBMCs. The bases are TGTGCCAGCAGACCCGGGACAGGGAGTTACTACGAGCAGTACTTC. Its protein reads: CASRPGTGSYYEQYF.